The 14 T cell receptor beta chains below were found in one sample sequenced in a study of blood T cell repertoires in COVID-19. Here immunoSEQ multiplex PCR was the method, and the copy in TCRdb shows in-frame clones only, minus some. The repertoire holds 20,000 to 30,000 clones, about 91% seen once, with 2.1% in the top ten. The sequencing input was peripheral blood. The receptors here all came from a human donor in a cohort sampled during active COVID-19.

The chain couples TRBV28 to TRBJ1-3; TRBD1 is a possible D gene (5 bases). CDR3 length: 13 residues. Germline assignment: CDR1 MDHEN and CDR2 SYDVKM. The ends were cut back, 7 bases at V and 8 bases at J, with 15 bases in the middle. DNA for the CDR3: TGTGCCAGCACCCTGGGGGGGGTTGACACCATATATTTT. This translates into CASTLGGVDTIYF. Filled out from reference TRBV28 and TRBJ1-3, the complete variable domain reads DVKVTQSSRYLVKRTGEKVFLECVQDMDHENMFWYRQDPGLGLRLIYFSYDVKMKEKGDIPEGYSVSREKKERFSLILESASTNQTSMYLCASTLGGVDTIYFGEGSWLTVV.

Only one count was recorded for this clone. This chain links TRBV4-3 with TRBJ1-2; a weak D match, TRBD1 (5 bases). Germline assignment: CDR1 LGHNA and CDR2 YSLEER. The CDR3 sequence is 15 residues long. V was shortened by 5 bases and J by 5 bases, with 18 bases between the two germline ends. Written as DNA, the CDR3 is TGCGCCAGCAGCGATACAGGTGGGTCTATATATGGCTACACCTTC. Translated, it gives CASSDTGGSIYGYTF.

The V and J genes are TRBV6-6 and TRBJ1-2; 10 nucleotides agree with TRBD1. With 7 bases clipped from V and 7 bases from J, the junction kept 6 bases outside the gene matches. This CDR3 region has 13 residues. CDR1 and CDR2 (germline): MNHNY, SVGAGI (reference sequence). CDR3 bases: TGTGCCAGCACCCAGACAGGGGGCAGTGGCTACACCTTC. Protein sequence: CASTQTGGSGYTF.

This clone appeared a single time. This rearrangement joins TRBV19 to TRBJ2-3; 11 bases agree with TRBD1. The CDR3 extends over 15 amino acids. V gave up 4 bases and J gave up 5 bases; unmatched junction bases: 5. CDR1 LNHDA and CDR2 SQIVND come from the germline V gene (reference sequence). This chain's CDR3 is CASSTGQGAGDTQYF. The CDR3 nucleotides are TGTGCCAGTAGTACCGGACAGGGGGCCGGAGATACGCAGTATTTT.

The rearrangement joins TRBV5-4 to TRBJ1-2; no firm D call. V was clipped by 0 bases and J by 4 bases, with 10 bases between them. CDR1 and CDR2 from the germline V gene are SGHNT and YYREEE (reference sequence). The CDR3 has 14 residues. The CDR3 DNA reads as TGTGCCAGCAGCTTGGACGGACGGGGCTATGGCTACACCTTC. It is translated as CASSLDGRGYGYTF. The full variable domain, in which reference TRBV5-4 and TRBJ1-2 provide the parts outside the CDR3, is ETGVTQSPTHLIKTRGQQVTLRCSSQSGHNTVSWYQQALGQGPQFIFQYYREEENGRGNFPPRFSGLQFPNYSSELNVNALELDDSALYLCASSLDGRGYGYTFGSGTRLTVV.

The chain carries TRBV7-3 and TRBJ2-3; D might be TRBD2 (7 bases). The CDR3 is 15 amino acids. V was cut by 5 bases and J by 6 bases, with 18 bases left in between. Germline CDR1 SGHTA, CDR2 FQGTGA. CDR3: CASSLTGGQVDTQYF. CDR3 coding DNA: TGTGCCAGCAGCCTGACGGGGGGCCAAGTCGATACGCAGTATTTT. Together with reference TRBV7-3 and TRBJ2-3, the CDR3 gives the full variable domain: GAGVSQTPSNKVTEKGKYVELRCDPISGHTALYWYRQSLGQGPEFLIYFQGTGAADDSGLPNDRFFAVRPEGSVSTLKIQRTERGDSAVYLCASSLTGGQVDTQYFGPGTRLTVL.

V and J are TRBV19 and TRBJ1-5; D is ambiguous. Between the trimmed V and J ends, which lost 1 base and 1 base, there was a span of 5 bases. Germline CDR1 reads LNHDA; CDR2 reads SQIVND (reference sequence). The CDR3 has 14 amino acids. CDR3 amino acids: CASSIGESNQPQHF. For the CDR3, the DNA is TGTGCCAGTAGTATAGGGGAGAGCAATCAGCCCCAGCATTTT.

J is TRBJ2-6 and V is TRBV5-4; 7 bases match TRBD1. V was pared by 2 bases and J by 2 bases, with 4 bases of the junction left unmatched. Germline values: CDR1 SGHNT, CDR2 YYREEE (reference sequence). CDR3 length: 16 amino acids. The CDR3 region has the DNA TGTGCCAGCAGCTTAATGACAGGGACTGGGGCCAACGTCCTGACTTTC. This translates into CASSLMTGTGANVLTF.

There are a few counts of this clone. The chain is built from TRBV10-3 and TRBJ1-2; no definite D call. V was shortened by 9 bases and J by 4 bases, with 15 bases between the two germline ends. The CDR3 is 13 amino acids. The germline gives CDR1 ENHRY, CDR2 SYGVKD. CDR3 amino acids: CAITTPETYGYTF. The CDR3 bases are TGTGCCATTACCACCCCAGAAACCTATGGCTACACCTTC.

The V and J genes are TRBV6-6 and TRBJ1-4; TRBD1 might be the D (5 bases). The CDR3 has 13 residues. V was pared by 6 bases and J by 5 bases, with 10 bases between. Germline V gives CDR1 MNHNY, CDR2 SVGAGI (reference sequence). The CDR3 DNA reads TGTGCCAGCAGCCGGGACTACAATGAAAAACTGTTTTTT. Protein sequence: CASSRDYNEKLFF.

V gene TRBV19 combines with J gene TRBJ2-1, with 9 nucleotides matching TRBD2. CDR3 size: 15 residues. Germline V gene sequence: CDR1 LNHDA, CDR2 SQIVND (reference sequence). J lost 5 bases, V lost 7 bases, and 9 bases had no gene match. CDR3 amino acids: CASNGARGGDNEQFF. DNA for the CDR3: TGTGCCAGTAACGGAGCGCGGGGGGGGGACAATGAGCAGTTCTTC.

The chain has TRBV12-3 or TRBV12-4 and TRBJ2-7; 11 bases fit TRBD2. V shed 5 bases and J 4 bases; nucleotides not matched to a gene: 1. CDR3 length: 13 residues. CDR3 sequence: CASSGLAGYEQYF. CDR3 sequence (DNA): TGTGCCAGCAGTGGACTAGCGGGTTACGAGCAGTACTTC.

A note on this clone: A read error may account for a junction end that differs from germline. The J gene is TRBJ2-5, the V gene TRBV7-7; tentative D call: TRBD1 (6 bases). This CDR3 has 14 residues. Per the germline V gene, CDR1 is SSHAT and CDR2 is FNYEAQ (reference sequence). This CDR3 reads CASRPQGSRETQYF. CDR3 in DNA: TGTGCTAGCAGACCTCAGGGGTCGCGGGAGACCCAGTACTTC. Using reference TRBV7-7 and TRBJ2-5 for the parts outside the CDR3, the full variable domain is GAGVSQSPRYKVTKRGQDVTLRCDPISSHATLYWYQQALGQGPEFLTYFNYEAQPDKSGLPSDRFSAERPEGSISTLTIQRTEQRDSAMYRCASRPQGSRETQYFGPGTRLLVL.

The chain combines TRBV6-4 with TRBJ1-6, with 9 bases fitting TRBD1. The junction had 1 base not matched to a gene; V was cut back by 4 bases and J by 6 bases. The CDR3 totals 14 residues. CDR1 is MRHNA and CDR2 is SNTAGT in the germline V gene. CDR3 in DNA: TGTGCCAGCAGTGGACAGGGGGGTAATTCACCCCTCCACTTT. Translating it yields CASSGQGGNSPLHF.